What follows are 32 T cell receptor beta chains derived from one specimen sequenced in a study of regulatory T cells in long-lasting Graves disease. Time point defined: newly diagnosed GD, antithyroid drugs for less than 3 months. RNA isolated from PBMCs was used to make the TCR library. Construction of the TCR beta libraries employed iRepertoire HTBI primers in conjunction with Arm-PCR of CDR3 regions. TCRdb recomputed calls from the multiplex PCR reads with MiXCR, one row per CDR3 protein. This sample carries hundreds of thousands of distinct CDR3 sequences, around 12% of them seen once, and the ten largest clones take about 8.9%. These data were also filed under a second study, of T cells in Graves' hyperthyroidism and ophthalmopathy.

Sequencing was performed on peripheral blood mononuclear cells (PBMCs), taken at new diagnosis, from a patient treated with antithyroid drugs. Receptor source: a woman aged 25 to 45 with Graves disease.

This clonotype was observed many times. CDR3 sequence reads: CSVEGTSQETQYF. For the CDR3, the DNA is TGCAGCGTTGAAGGTACTAGCCAAGAGACCCAGTACTTC. This rearrangement joins TRBV29-1 to TRBJ2-5, with D possibly being TRBD2 (5 bases). Between the trimmed V and J ends, which lost 1 base and 1 base, there was a span of 7 bases. The CDR3 runs to 13 residues. Germline assignment: CDR1 SQVTM and CDR2 ANQGSEA.

This clonotype has ten or more counts. The chain joins TRBV20-1 to TRBJ2-1; 13 nucleotides agree with TRBD2. The CDR3 contains 14 residues. Germline V gives CDR1 DFQATT, CDR2 SNEGSKA (reference sequence). V lost 2 bases to trimming and J lost 7 bases; unmatched junction nucleotides: 2. CDR3 protein: CSARTSGRGNEQFF. CDR3 coding DNA: TGCAGTGCTAGAACTAGCGGGAGGGGGAATGAGCAGTTCTTC.

This clonotype was recorded many times. The CDR3 is CASSLSLAGSGGYTF. The DNA of the CDR3 is TGTGCCAGCAGTTTATCCCTCGCAGGAAGCGGGGGCTACACCTTC. The rearrangement links TRBV28 to TRBJ1-2, with unresolved D. Germline V lookup: CDR1 MDHEN, CDR2 SYDVKM. This CDR3 contains 15 residues. V lost 1 base and J lost 8, with 17 bases in between.

This clonotype was found many times. V gene TRBV9 combines with J gene TRBJ2-1, with TRBD1 matching 7 bases. The trim removed 4 bases at V and 4 bases at J, leaving 14 bases unmatched. CDR1 is SGDLS and CDR2 is YYNGEE in the germline V gene. The CDR3 runs 17 residues. The CDR3 loop reads CASSPRLTGQFYNEQFF. The CDR3 DNA follows: TGTGCCAGCAGCCCCCGCCTTACGGGACAGTTTTACAATGAGCAGTTCTTC.

This clonotype was counted many times. This CDR3 reads CASSRVYNEQYF. The CDR3 DNA is TGTGCCAGCAGTCGAGTTTATAACGAGCAGTACTTC. This chain links TRBV6-1 with TRBJ2-7, with D hard to call. Germline CDR1 and CDR2: MNHNS and SASEGT. V lost 5 bases and J 5 bases, leaving 10 bases between the germline ends. The CDR3 is 12 amino acids.

The chain couples TRBV19 to TRBJ1-5; 10 bases line up with TRBD1. The junction had 7 bases not matched to a gene; V was cut back by 4 bases and J by 7 bases. The CDR3 has 15 residues. CDR1 is LNHDA and CDR2 is SQIVND in the germline V gene (reference sequence). The CDR3 region has the DNA TGTGCCAGTAGTAATCTGGACAGGGGGAAGCAGCCCCAGCATTTT. Translation: CASSNLDRGKQPQHF.

This clonotype was recorded at least ten times. The chain recombines TRBV30 with TRBJ1-2; D is perhaps TRBD1 (6 bases). The CDR3 length is 13 residues. Trimming left V 3 bases short and J 7 bases short, with 15 bases between. The germline V gene encodes CDR1 GTSNPN and CDR2 SVGIG (reference sequence). The CDR3 DNA is TGTGCCTGGAGCTCCACAGGGTCGAGTGGCTACACCTTC. It is translated as CAWSSTGSSGYTF.

In its sample, this clonotype was seen many times. The chain carries TRBV30 and TRBJ1-5, with D perhaps matching TRBD1 (5 bases). V dropped 2 bases and J dropped 4 bases, with 12 bases sitting between them. Germline V gene lookup returns CDR1 GTSNPN and CDR2 SVGIG (reference sequence). The CDR3 runs 14 residues. The CDR3, as DNA: TGTGCCTGGAGTCCCAGGGTGGGGAATCAGCCCCAGCATTTT. As protein: CAWSPRVGNQPQHF. The whole variable domain, remainder taken from reference TRBV30 and TRBJ1-5, is SQTIHQWPATLVQPVGSPLSLECTVEGTSNPNLYWYRQAAGRGLQLLFYSVGIGQISSEVPQNLSASRPQDRQFILSSKKLLLSDSGFYLCAWSPRVGNQPQHFGDGTRLSIL.

This clonotype was counted ten times or more. V is TRBV7-9 and J is TRBJ2-5; D is ambiguous. The length of the CDR3 is 15 residues. The germline V gene encodes CDR1 SEHNR and CDR2 FQNEAQ (reference sequence). V lost 1 base and J lost 4, with 13 bases in between. As DNA, the CDR3 is TGTGCCAGCAGCTTAGAGGGAACCATATTAGAGACCCAGTACTTC. It codes for CASSLEGTILETQYF.

This chain uses TRBV19 with TRBJ1-2, with 7 nucleotides matching TRBD1. Trimming at V came to 6 bases and at J to 8 bases, leaving 9 bases not matched to a gene. Germline-derived CDR1 and CDR2 are LNHDA and SQIVND (reference sequence). This CDR3 has 13 amino acids. This CDR3 reads CASSLDREIGYTF. CDR3 nucleotide sequence: TGTGCCAGTAGCCTCGACAGGGAGATAGGCTACACCTTC.

This clonotype appeared many times. The rearrangement uses TRBV11-2 and TRBJ2-3; either TRBD1 or TRBD2 may fit D (5 bases each). V was trimmed by 5 bases and J by 2 bases, leaving 17 bases between them. Germline V CDR1 and CDR2: SGHAT, FQNNGV. The CDR3 runs to 16 residues. The CDR3 DNA reads TGTGCCAGCAGCCCCTGGGGCAGGGACCACACAGATACGCAGTATTTT. Encoded protein: CASSPWGRDHTDTQYF.

The V gene is TRBV7-3, the J gene TRBJ2-2; D uncertain. V was clipped by 3 bases and J by 0 bases, with 5 bases between them. The CDR3 covers 14 residues. The germline V gene encodes CDR1 SGHTA and CDR2 FQGTGA. CDR3 amino acids: CASSLIANTGELFF. The DNA of the CDR3 is TGTGCCAGCAGCTTGATAGCGAACACCGGGGAGCTGTTTTTT. The entire variable domain, with the rest obtained from reference TRBV7-3 and TRBJ2-2, is as follows: GAGVSQTPSNKVTEKGKYVELRCDPISGHTALYWYRQSLGQGPEFLIYFQGTGAADDSGLPNDRFFAVRPEGSVSTLKIQRTERGDSAVYLCASSLIANTGELFFGEGSRLTVL.

This clonotype appeared a few times. The chain has TRBV14 and TRBJ2-7; D gene uncertain. Per the germline V gene, CDR1 is SGHDN and CDR2 is FVKESK. The CDR3 totals 13 residues. The ends were cut back, 0 bases at V and 6 bases at J, with 9 bases in the middle. The CDR3 DNA is TGTGCCAGCAGCCAAGATGAAGGAAGCGAGCAGTACTTC. Protein: CASSQDEGSEQYF. The whole variable domain, remainder taken from reference TRBV14 and TRBJ2-7, is EAGVTQFPSHSVIEKGQTVTLRCDPISGHDNLYWYRRVMGKEIKFLLHFVKESKQDESGMPNNRFLAERTGGTYSTLKVQPAELEDSGVYFCASSQDEGSEQYFGPGTRLTVT.

The V call is TRBV4-2, the J call TRBJ2-1; 7 bases are a match to TRBD2. V lost 6 bases to trimming and J lost 6 bases; unmatched junction nucleotides: 11. Germline CDR1 and CDR2: LGHNA and YNFKEQ. The CDR3 covers 15 residues. CDR3 loop: CASSRFAGVSNEQFF. As DNA, the CDR3 is TGTGCCAGCAGTAGATTTGCGGGAGTCAGCAATGAGCAGTTCTTC.

The chain links TRBV4-2 to TRBJ1-6; D ambiguous. Germline V CDR1 and CDR2: LGHNA, YNFKEQ. The CDR3 loop spans 16 amino acids. V was cut by 1 base and J by 7 bases, with 14 bases left in between. CDR3 coding DNA: TGTGCCAGCAGCCAAGCGGCAGCTGAAACAAATTCACCCCTCCACTTT. Its protein product is CASSQAAAETNSPLHF.

This clonotype was detected only a few times. The rearrangement links TRBV7-2 to TRBJ1-5; no reliable D call. The CDR3 is made up of 14 amino acids. The V end lost 5 bases, the J end lost 2 bases, and 10 bases lay between the germline ends. Germline CDR1 reads SGHTA; CDR2 reads FQGNSA. The CDR3 sequence: CASSRHLGNQPQHF. In nucleotides, the CDR3 is TGTGCCAGCAGCCGACACCTTGGCAATCAGCCCCAGCATTTT.

The CDR3 is CASSQVGGNSYNEQFF. The CDR3 DNA reads as TGCGCCAGCAGCCAAGTCGGCGGGAACTCCTACAATGAGCAGTTCTTC. The V gene is TRBV4-1, the J gene TRBJ2-1; the D gene is possibly TRBD2 (6 bases). The length of the CDR3 is 16 residues. The ends were cut back, 1 base at V and 0 bases at J, with 10 bases in the middle. Per germline, CDR1 MGHRA and CDR2 YSYEKL.

This clonotype showed up many times. The genes are TRBV6-1 and TRBJ1-5, with D tentatively TRBD1 (5 bases). Per germline, CDR1 MNHNS and CDR2 SASEGT. Trimming removed 5 bases at V and 7 bases at J, with 12 bases between. This CDR3 spans 13 amino acids. The CDR3 nucleotides read TGTGCCAGCAGTCGAAGCAGGGACCAGCCCCAGCATTTT. Translating it yields CASSRSRDQPQHF.

This clonotype was detected ten times or more. The chain combines TRBV2 with TRBJ2-7; D is possibly TRBD2 (6 bases). Trimming cost V 4 bases and J 5 bases, with 9 bases left between them. Per germline, CDR1 SNHLY and CDR2 FYNNEI. The CDR3 consists of 12 residues. CDR3 protein: CASSGEVNEQYF. The DNA of the CDR3 is TGTGCCAGCAGTGGGGAGGTTAACGAGCAGTACTTC.

This clonotype was observed many times. This chain joins TRBV7-9 and TRBJ2-5; D not certain. The ends were cut back, 5 bases at V and 5 bases at J, with 6 bases in the middle. In germline, CDR1 is SEHNR, CDR2 FQNEAQ (reference sequence). The CDR3 runs 11 residues. This CDR3 is CASSRYETQYF. The CDR3 region has the DNA TGTGCCAGCAGCCGATATGAGACCCAGTACTTC.

The gene calls are TRBV27 and TRBJ2-7; 9 positions agree with TRBD2. Per the germline V gene, CDR1 is MNHEY and CDR2 is SMNVEV (reference sequence). This CDR3 has 17 residues. V trimming: 4 bases; J trimming: 7 bases; junction bases outside the gene matches: 17. The CDR3 is CASSSYGRIAGAREQYF. CDR3 nucleotide sequence: TGTGCCAGCAGTTCATACGGAAGAATAGCGGGAGCTCGGGAGCAGTACTTC.

This clonotype was detected a few times. This sequence joins TRBV9 and TRBJ1-1; the match to TRBD1 covers 12 bases. After removal of 0 bases from V and 6 bases from J, the junction contained 6 bases not matched to a gene. The CDR3 runs to 16 residues. Germline CDR1 is SGDLS and CDR2 is YYNGEE. This CDR3 reads CASSVEGTGGSAEAFF. The DNA of the CDR3 is TGTGCCAGCAGCGTAGAAGGGACAGGGGGCTCCGCTGAAGCTTTCTTT.

J is TRBJ2-1 and V is TRBV18; tentatively, D is TRBD1 (6 bases). The CDR3 is 15 residues long. Germline lookup yields CDR1 KGHSH and CDR2 LQKENI. Trimming took off 1 base at V and 9 bases at J, with 16 bases between the two ends. The CDR3 protein is CASSPRPITGIEQFF. The DNA for the CDR3 is TGTGCCAGCTCACCACGGCCGATAACAGGGATTGAGCAGTTCTTC.

This clonotype appeared many times. V gene TRBV7-2 combines with J gene TRBJ2-3; D uncertain. The CDR3 length is 14 residues. Germline assignment: CDR1 SGHTA and CDR2 FQGNSA. Trimming took off 7 bases at V and 6 bases at J, with 17 bases between the two ends. The CDR3, as DNA: TGTGCCAGCACTCCCTCCCCTTCCTGGGATACGCAGTATTTT. It specifies CASTPSPSWDTQYF.

The chain combines TRBV3-1 with TRBJ1-5; weak D call: TRBD1 (5 bases). The V and J ends lost 0 bases and 7 bases respectively, with 10 bases between them. Looked up from germline, CDR1 is LGHDT and CDR2 is YNNKEL (reference sequence). This CDR3 is 14 amino acids long. For the CDR3, the DNA is TGTGCCAGCAGCCAAGATTGGGGGTTCCAGCCCCAGCATTTT. It encodes CASSQDWGFQPQHF.

V is TRBV3-1 and J is TRBJ2-3; TRBD2 is a possible D gene (5 bases). The CDR3 totals 15 residues. Germline V CDR1 and CDR2: LGHDT, YNNKEL (reference sequence). Trimming cost V 5 bases and J 2 bases, with 14 bases left between them. The CDR3 region has the DNA TGTGCCAGCAGCATCCGCCTACGGGACACAGATACGCAGTATTTT. Its protein is CASSIRLRDTDTQYF.

The sample holds many counts of this clonotype. The V call is TRBV7-2, the J call TRBJ2-5; TRBD1 is a possible D gene (5 bases). The germline gives CDR1 SGHTA, CDR2 FQGNSA. This CDR3 comprises 14 residues. V dropped 5 bases and J dropped 2 bases, with 12 bases sitting between them. In DNA form, the CDR3 reads TGTGCCAGCAGCACCTATGCAGGGCAAGAGACCCAGTACTTC. Protein sequence: CASSTYAGQETQYF.

The sample holds many counts of this clonotype. This sequence joins TRBV24-1 and TRBJ2-1, with TRBD2 identical over 11 bases. After removal of 4 bases from V and 16 bases from J, the junction contained 5 bases not matched to a gene. Germline V gives CDR1 KGHDR, CDR2 SFDVKD. This CDR3 has 12 amino acids. For the CDR3, the DNA is TGTGCCACCAGTGACAGGACTAGCGGGTTATTCTTC. Its protein product is CATSDRTSGLFF.

The rearrangement links TRBV20-1 to TRBJ2-5; D remains unclear. This CDR3 comprises 15 residues. Germline V CDR1 and CDR2: DFQATT, SNEGSKA (reference sequence). Trimming stripped 0 bases from V and 5 bases from J, with 16 bases between. This CDR3 reads CSARDQNSLGETQYF. In nucleotides, the CDR3 is TGCAGTGCTAGAGATCAAAACAGCCTCGGGGAGACCCAGTACTTC.

This clonotype has ten or more counts. The chain couples TRBV28 to TRBJ2-1; 11 bases are a match to TRBD2. The V and J ends lost 7 bases and 8 bases, in that order; junction bases with no gene match: 10. This CDR3 region has 15 residues. Germline V gives CDR1 MDHEN, CDR2 SYDVKM. CDR3 coding DNA: TGTGCCAGCACCCTGACTAGCGGGATATTGGATGAGCAGTTCTTC. The encoded protein is CASTLTSGILDEQFF. Full variable domain (missing parts from reference TRBV28 and TRBJ2-1): DVKVTQSSRYLVKRTGEKVFLECVQDMDHENMFWYRQDPGLGLRLIYFSYDVKMKEKGDIPEGYSVSREKKERFSLILESASTNQTSMYLCASTLTSGILDEQFFGPGTRLTVL.

The chain links TRBV5-6 to TRBJ1-5; D remains ambiguous. This CDR3 has 15 residues. Trimming removed 4 bases from V and 6 bases from J, with 17 bases in between. Per germline, CDR1 SGHDT and CDR2 YYEEEE. The CDR3 DNA follows: TGTGCCAGCAGCCCGAAGAAGGGTACCGGTCAGCCCCAGCATTTT. Amino acid sequence: CASSPKKGTGQPQHF. Full variable domain (outside the CDR3, taken from reference TRBV5-6 and TRBJ1-5): DAGVTQSPTHLIKTRGQQVTLRCSPKSGHDTVSWYQQALGQGPQFIFQYYEEEERQRGNFPDRFSGHQFPNYSSELNVNALLLGDSALYLCASSPKKGTGQPQHFGDGTRLSIL.

This rearrangement joins TRBV20-1 to TRBJ2-1; D is perhaps TRBD2 (5 bases). V dropped 0 bases and J dropped 9 bases, with 12 bases sitting between them. The germline V gene has CDR1 DFQATT and CDR2 SNEGSKA (reference sequence). The CDR3 is 13 residues long. The CDR3 DNA sequence: TGCAGTGCTAGAGATCCCCGAGAGGGTGAGCAGTTCTTC. Its protein is CSARDPREGEQFF.